The sequence of this TCR beta chain was determined in a study of T cell changes during pregnancy in multiple sclerosis. The method was immunoSEQ multiplex PCR; TCRdb's version includes in-frame clones alone and lacks a portion of them. The table lists around 62,000 clones, approximately 90% of them singletons, with 2% to 3% in the top ten. The CDR3 covers 17 residues. Looked up from germline, CDR1 is MGHRA and CDR2 is YSYEKL. The junction had 12 bases not matched to a gene; V was cut back by 4 bases and J by 7 bases. V and J are TRBV4-1 and TRBJ2-1, with 11 bases that match TRBD2. The sample consisted of peripheral blood, taken in the first trimester of pregnancy. This clonotype was sampled from a female donor with multiple sclerosis, enrolled in a pregnancy study. The CDR3 region is CASSPALAGGLWNEQFF. The CDR3 DNA follows: TGCGCCAGCAGCCCCGCCTTAGCGGGGGGGCTGTGGAATGAGCAGTTCTTC.